The entry that follows covers one TCR beta chain sequence. This clone came up once. Its target antigen remains unknown. No per-base quality is available; no much larger clone lies one base away. The immunoSEQ assay at survey resolution was used to sequence TCRbeta rearrangements from genomic DNA. Turning to the authors' computational methods: In the TCR sequencing data, the smallest productive clonotype frequency that could be detected was 2.59 x 10-5. Only productive TCRbeta rearrangements, defined as complete and in-frame sequences, were included in the analyses. Simpson clonality, calculated in the immunoSEQ Analyzer version 3.0, was used as the measure of sample clonality. Clones were categorized by frequency as very rare, small, medium, large (1-20%) or hyperexpanded (>20%). Generation probabilities were estimated with OLGA 1.2.3, V-gene circos plots were made with VDJtools, specificities were searched in VDJdb, and CDR3 motifs were identified with GLIPH. TCRdb re-hosts the immuneACCESS table, in-frame sequences only. Its copies lack some clones; in the studies checked, an unresolved V gene accounts for under half of them, and the cause for the rest is not known. That table furnishes V, J and clone size, whereas the DNA furnished D and trimming. In this sample the table shows some 34,000 clones, approximately 81% of which occur a single time. Around 0.27% of the sample lies in the top ten.

These data belong to a study of STAT5B mutations in CD4+ large granular lymphocyte leukemia (dated by TCRdb to between 2021 and 2023). Concerning the study at large: Among healthy controls, the CDR3 'QG' motif was associated with a particular HLA allele. The study compared the TCRbeta repertoires of patients with CD4+ T-cell large granular lymphocyte leukemia against those of healthy blood donors. The purity of purified fractions was confirmed by flow cytometry on FACSCanto II or FACSVerse to exceed 95% among lymphocytes. What the study reported, not specific to this receptor: Enrichment of TRBV06-family usage was observed among the top patient clones (8/27) relative to healthy controls (2/35). Main leukemic clonotypes were private to each patient, although roughly 24% of the main leukemic clonotypes were found at low frequency in the non-leukemic repertoires of other patients. Greater clonality appeared to be present in CD4-sorted patient repertoires than in healthy CD4+ repertoires, and the difference was retained after the putative leukemic clones were removed. The data were not HLA-matched, and the higher clonality in CD4+ T-LGLL than in CD8+ T-LGLL could be due to the relatively small sample size.

The healthy controls were 40 or so blood donors, and the buffy coats of these donors were supplied by the Finnish Red Cross blood service. All TCR-sequenced material derived from peripheral blood: patient blood samples and healthy donor buffy coats. Ficoll-Hypaque gradient centrifugation was used to isolate peripheral blood mononuclear cells. Magnetic purification was used to isolate CD4+ cells from the buffy coats of the healthy controls. The Gentra Puregene Cell and Tissue kit was used to extract genomic DNA, and a Qubit 2.0 fluorometer was used to measure the amount of genomic DNA. From cysteine to phenylalanine, the CDR3 is 12 amino acids long. CDR3 DNA only is kept here, 36 bases in frame from base 1. The germline V gene (reference sequence) supplies CDR1 GTSNPN and CDR2 SVGIG. The junction carries 9 bases between V and J, which are trimmed by 2 bases and 6 bases respectively.

The sequence is built from TRBV30 and TRBJ2-3, with the identity of the D gene unclear. The receptor was derived from a human donor in good health. Sequencing used CD4+ T cells from blood buffy coats. CDR3 region: CAWSHSGDTQYF. The DNA is as follows: TGTGCCTGGAGTCACTCTGGCGATACGCAGTATTTT.